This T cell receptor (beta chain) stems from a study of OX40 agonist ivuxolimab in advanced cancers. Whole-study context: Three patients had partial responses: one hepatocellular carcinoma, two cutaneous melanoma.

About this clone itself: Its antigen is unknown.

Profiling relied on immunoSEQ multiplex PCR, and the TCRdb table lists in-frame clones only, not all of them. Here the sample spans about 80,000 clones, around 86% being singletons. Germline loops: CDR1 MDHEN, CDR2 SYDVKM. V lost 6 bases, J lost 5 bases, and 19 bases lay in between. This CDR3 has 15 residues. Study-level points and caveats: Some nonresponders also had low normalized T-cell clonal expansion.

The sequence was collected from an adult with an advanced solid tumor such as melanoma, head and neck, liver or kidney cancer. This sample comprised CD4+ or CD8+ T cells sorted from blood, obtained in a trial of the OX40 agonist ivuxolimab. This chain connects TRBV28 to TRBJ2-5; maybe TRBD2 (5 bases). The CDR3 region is CASSSRGLGVETQYF. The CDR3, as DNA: TGTGCCAGCAGCTCCCGTGGACTTGGTGTGGAGACCCAGTACTTC.